The 27 T cell receptor beta chains below come from one sample, sequenced in a study of radiation and T cells in renal cell carcinoma. Measured with immunoSEQ multiplex PCR; TCRdb has only the in-frame clones, and not every one. The data contain 150,000 or so clones, about 88% of them singletons. Time point in this sample: baseline pretreatment blood. Treatment denoted: 15 Gy SBRT to primary tumor, nephrectomy 4 weeks later. The starting material was blood, obtained from a patient whose treatment included radiotherapy and nephrectomy. The receptors come from a woman aged 65 to 85 with renal cell carcinoma.

This clone came up a few times. This chain uses TRBV5-4 with TRBJ2-1; 9 bases fit TRBD1. Germline V CDR1 and CDR2: SGHNT, YYREEE (reference sequence). The trim removed 4 bases at V and 5 bases at J, leaving 7 bases unmatched. The CDR3 consists of 15 residues. The CDR3 DNA is TGTGCCAGCAGCAAAACGGGACAGGGCCACAATGAGCAGTTCTTC. Translating gives CASSKTGQGHNEQFF.

The chain employs TRBV21-1 and TRBJ2-5; the table's D gene call, TRBD1, was not cross checked with the DNA. TRBV21-1 counts as a pseudogene. The CDR3 totals 13 residues. This chain's CDR3 is CASSKTGGETQYF. As DNA, the CDR3 is TGTGCCAGCAGCAAGACAGGGGGCGAGACCCAGTACTTC.

This chain links TRBV23-1 with TRBJ1-2; D is undetermined. TRBV23-1 is noted as an ORF with a role that remains uncertain. The CDR3 extends over 15 amino acids. Between the trimmed V and J ends, which lost 7 bases and 2 bases, there was a span of 17 bases. This CDR3 is CASKLFLGRNYGYTF. In nucleotides, the CDR3 is TGCGCCAGCAAACTGTTCCTAGGGCGAAACTATGGCTACACCTTC.

For this clone: Mismatch with germline at one junction end may stem from a read error. This chain joins TRBV7-7 and TRBJ2-2; D gene ambiguous. This CDR3 comprises 13 residues. The germline V gene encodes CDR1 SSHAT and CDR2 FNYEAQ (reference sequence). The CDR3 reads CASSLRVSGELFF. The CDR3 region has the DNA TGTGCTAGCAGCTTACGGGTTAGCGGGGAGCTGTTTTTT.

The rearrangement joins TRBV9 to TRBJ1-2, with TRBD1 matching over 9 bases. The germline V gene has CDR1 SGDLS and CDR2 YYNGEE. J was trimmed by 2 bases and V by 4 bases; bases with no gene match: 6. The CDR3 runs 15 residues. In DNA, the CDR3 is TGTGCCAGCAGCCTACAGGGGGCGCGCAACTATGGCTACACCTTC. As protein: CASSLQGARNYGYTF.

The J gene is TRBJ1-2, the V gene TRBV5-4; D possibly corresponds to TRBD1 (6 bases). CDR3 size: 13 residues. V was clipped by 4 bases and J by 6 bases, with 13 bases between them. Germline lookup yields CDR1 SGHNT and CDR2 YYREEE (reference sequence). CDR3 bases: TGTGCCAGCAGCCTACCGGGACACAATGGCTACACCTTC. Translating it yields CASSLPGHNGYTF.

The rearrangement links TRBV5-6 to TRBJ1-1; unclear D gene. Looked up from germline, CDR1 is SGHDT and CDR2 is YYEEEE. The CDR3 extends over 12 amino acids. V shed 3 bases and J shed 3 bases, with 6 bases lying between them. DNA of the CDR3: TGTGCCAGCAGCTCCAGATACACTGAAGCTTTCTTT. This sequence encodes CASSSRYTEAFF. Full variable domain (remainder filled in from reference TRBV5-6 and TRBJ1-1): DAGVTQSPTHLIKTRGQQVTLRCSPKSGHDTVSWYQQALGQGPQFIFQYYEEEERQRGNFPDRFSGHQFPNYSSELNVNALLLGDSALYLCASSSRYTEAFFGQGTRLTVV.

The V and J genes are TRBV14 and TRBJ1-1, with D possibly TRBD1 on 5 matching bases. Germline assignment: CDR1 SGHDN and CDR2 FVKESK. This CDR3 is 13 amino acids long. Deletions cut 1 base from V and 4 bases from J, with 7 bases between. CDR3 loop: CASSQGQGTEAFF. CDR3 nucleotide sequence: TGTGCCAGCAGCCAAGGGCAGGGCACTGAAGCTTTCTTT.

The V and J genes are TRBV2 and TRBJ2-1; D call uncertain. CDR3 length: 13 residues. Trimming took off 10 bases at V and 8 bases at J, with 18 bases between the two ends. The germline V gene has CDR1 SNHLY and CDR2 FYNNEI. The CDR3 DNA is TGTGCCACCTTCTACGATTCGATCCATGAGCAGTTCTTC. As protein: CATFYDSIHEQFF.

The chain uses TRBV9 and TRBJ1-1; D is unclear. The CDR3 has 13 amino acids. Trimming pared 0 bases from V and 0 bases from J, leaving 3 bases between. Germline V gene lookup returns CDR1 SGDLS and CDR2 YYNGEE. The CDR3 sequence is CASSVVLNTEAFF. Written as DNA, the CDR3 is TGTGCCAGCAGCGTAGTATTGAACACTGAAGCTTTCTTT. The complete variable domain, with remaining parts taken from reference TRBV9 and TRBJ1-1, reads DSGVTQTPKHLITATGQRVTLRCSPRSGDLSVYWYQQSLDQGLQFLIQYYNGEERAKGNILERFSAQQFPDLHSELNLSSLELGDSALYFCASSVVLNTEAFFGQGTRLTVV.

This clone has just one count. The chain combines TRBV7-2 with TRBJ2-1; 11 nucleotides match TRBD1. The CDR3 totals 14 residues. CDR1 and CDR2 from the germline V gene are SGHTA and FQGNSA. V lost 5 bases, J lost 7 bases, and 4 bases stayed unmatched. The CDR3 sequence is CASSLGQGVNEQFF. In nucleotides, the CDR3 is TGTGCCAGCAGCCTGGGACAGGGGGTAAATGAGCAGTTCTTC. The full variable domain, completed using reference TRBV7-2 and TRBJ2-1, is GAGVSQSPSNKVTEKGKDVELRCDPISGHTALYWYRQSLGQGLEFLIYFQGNSAPDKSGLPSDRFSAERTGGSVSTLTIQRTQQEDSAVYLCASSLGQGVNEQFFGPGTRLTVL.

The CDR3 protein is CASRRTGTWGYTF. Here the CDR3 DNA reads TGTGCCAGCAGACGAACAGGGACGTGGGGCTACACCTTC. This sequence joins TRBV14 and TRBJ1-2; perhaps TRBD1 as D (6 bases). V was cut by 6 bases and J by 8 bases, with 16 bases left in between. This CDR3 has 13 residues. CDR1 SGHDN and CDR2 FVKESK come from the germline V gene. The complete variable domain, with remaining parts taken from reference TRBV14 and TRBJ1-2, reads EAGVTQFPSHSVIEKGQTVTLRCDPISGHDNLYWYRRVMGKEIKFLLHFVKESKQDESGMPNNRFLAERTGGTYSTLKVQPAELEDSGVYFCASRRTGTWGYTFGSGTRLTVV.

The V gene is TRBV29-1, the J gene TRBJ2-3; D might be TRBD2 (6 bases). Trimming pared 2 bases from V and 6 bases from J, leaving 15 bases between. This CDR3 has 14 amino acids. CDR1 and CDR2 from the germline V gene are SQVTM and ANQGSEA. CDR3: CSVESWTTSDTQYF. The CDR3 bases are TGCAGCGTTGAATCCTGGACTACTTCGGATACGCAGTATTTT.

The chain carries TRBV6-1 and TRBJ2-3; a weak D match, TRBD1 (5 bases). Trimming pared 9 bases from V and 1 base from J, leaving 14 bases between. The germline gives CDR1 MNHNS, CDR2 SASEGT. The CDR3 runs to 14 residues. In DNA form, the CDR3 reads TGTGCCAGTCGACAGCTCTGGGGCACAGATACGCAGTATTTT. This codes for CASRQLWGTDTQYF.

The chain links TRBV18 to TRBJ2-3; tentative D call: TRBD1 (6 bases). Trimming left V 8 bases short and J 4 bases short, with 31 bases between. There are 19 residues in the CDR3. Germline loops: CDR1 KGHSH, CDR2 LQKENI. CDR3 residues: CASPDGGDKTPSLSDTQYF. The CDR3 DNA follows: TGTGCCAGCCCCGATGGTGGGGACAAGACCCCCTCACTTTCAGATACGCAGTATTTT.

This chain connects TRBV11-2 to TRBJ1-4, with D possibly being TRBD1 (5 bases). The ends were cut back, 1 base at V and 3 bases at J, with 9 bases in the middle. Germline V gene lookup returns CDR1 SGHAT and CDR2 FQNNGV. The CDR3 is made up of 15 amino acids. The CDR3, as DNA: TGTGCCAGCAGCTTAGGACGGACACCTAATGAAAAACTGTTTTTT. Translated: CASSLGRTPNEKLFF.

This chain links TRBV19 with TRBJ1-1, with D unresolved. The germline gives CDR1 LNHDA, CDR2 SQIVND (reference sequence). This CDR3 is 12 amino acids long. Deletions cut 7 bases from V and 1 base from J, with 7 bases between. The CDR3 nucleotides are TGTGCCAGTAACCAGGAGAACACTGAAGCTTTCTTT. This translates into CASNQENTEAFF.

The chain combines TRBV30 with TRBJ2-7, with 7 bases that match TRBD2. This CDR3 region has 11 residues. The V gene end was trimmed by 3 bases and the J gene end by 5 bases; junction bases not matched to a gene: 1. Germline V gives CDR1 GTSNPN, CDR2 SVGIG (reference sequence). The CDR3 coding sequence is TGTGCCTGGAGGGGGGGGAACGAGCAGTACTTC. Amino acids: CAWRGGNEQYF.

This chain joins TRBV10-3 and TRBJ1-5; the D is unclear. Germline V gene sequence: CDR1 ENHRY, CDR2 SYGVKD. The V end was cut by 0 bases, the J end by 3 bases, with 0 bases between. The CDR3 extends over 12 amino acids. Here the CDR3 reads CAISESNQPQHF. In DNA, the CDR3 is TGTGCCATCAGTGAGTCCAATCAGCCCCAGCATTTT.

V usage is TRBV15 and J usage is TRBJ1-5, with D possibly TRBD1 on 5 matching bases. From germline, CDR1 is LNHNV and CDR2 YYDKDF (reference sequence). The CDR3 sequence is 15 residues long. Trimming took 4 bases from V and 3 from J, leaving 13 bases between them. The CDR3 DNA follows: TGTGCCACCAGCATAGGCAGGGTGGTCAATCAGCCCCAGCATTTT. Protein sequence: CATSIGRVVNQPQHF.

This rearrangement joins TRBV5-4 to TRBJ2-1, with a weak D call TRBD2 (6 bases). V shed 0 bases and J shed 5 bases, with 9 bases lying between them. Germline loops: CDR1 SGHNT, CDR2 YYREEE (reference sequence). This CDR3 is 14 amino acids long. In DNA form, the CDR3 reads TGTGCCAGCAGCTTGGGGGGGGAAAACAATGAGCAGTTCTTC. Translation gives CASSLGGENNEQFF.

This clone was recorded a few times. V gene TRBV27 combines with J gene TRBJ2-2; D is unclear. Per germline, CDR1 MNHEY and CDR2 SMNVEV (reference sequence). V was shortened by 3 bases and J by 2 bases, with 10 bases between the two germline ends. CDR3 length equals 15 residues. This CDR3 is CASSFGQVNTGELFF. CDR3 coding DNA: TGTGCCAGCAGTTTCGGTCAGGTCAACACCGGGGAGCTGTTTTTT.

The chain recombines TRBV29-1 with TRBJ2-1; weak D call: TRBD1 (6 bases). This CDR3 contains 12 residues. Trimming left V 2 bases short and J 7 bases short, with 9 bases between. Germline lookup yields CDR1 SQVTM and CDR2 ANQGSEA. For the CDR3, the DNA is TGCAGCGTTGAACGGGGACATAATGAGCAGTTCTTC. Amino acids: CSVERGHNEQFF.

V and J are TRBV7-2 and TRBJ2-2; D is uncertain. This CDR3 contains 13 residues. From germline, CDR1 is SGHTA and CDR2 FQGNSA. The ends were cut back, 4 bases at V and 6 bases at J, with 9 bases in the middle. The CDR3 is CASSYREPGELFF. CDR3 in DNA: TGTGCCAGCAGCTATAGGGAACCCGGGGAGCTGTTTTTT.

This clone was seen a single time. This chain uses TRBV2 with TRBJ2-5; 7 bases are shared with TRBD1. Trimming at V came to 6 bases and at J to 3 bases, leaving 7 bases not matched to a gene. Looked up from germline, CDR1 is SNHLY and CDR2 is FYNNEI. CDR3 length equals 14 residues. CDR3 nucleotide sequence: TGTGCCAGCAGGAAAGACACAGGGGAAGAGACCCAGTACTTC. As protein: CASRKDTGEETQYF.

The chain employs TRBV27 and TRBJ1-1; D is ambiguous. This CDR3 has 14 residues. V was trimmed by 3 bases and J by 1 base, leaving 9 bases between them. Germline V CDR1 and CDR2: MNHEY, SMNVEV (reference sequence). This chain's CDR3 is CASSLGGWNTEAFF. In DNA form, the CDR3 reads TGTGCCAGCAGTTTGGGAGGGTGGAACACTGAAGCTTTCTTT.

The chain has TRBV5-4 and TRBJ1-4, with 9 bases identical to TRBD1. The CDR3 length is 13 residues. From germline, CDR1 is SGHNT and CDR2 YYREEE (reference sequence). Trimming took 4 bases from V and 6 from J; bases not matched to a gene: 1. Here the CDR3 reads CASSRTGDEKLFF. The CDR3 nucleotides read TGTGCCAGCAGCCGGACAGGGGATGAAAAACTGTTTTTT. Filled out from reference TRBV5-4 and TRBJ1-4, the complete variable domain reads ETGVTQSPTHLIKTRGQQVTLRCSSQSGHNTVSWYQQALGQGPQFIFQYYREEENGRGNFPPRFSGLQFPNYSSELNVNALELDDSALYLCASSRTGDEKLFFGSGTQLSVL.